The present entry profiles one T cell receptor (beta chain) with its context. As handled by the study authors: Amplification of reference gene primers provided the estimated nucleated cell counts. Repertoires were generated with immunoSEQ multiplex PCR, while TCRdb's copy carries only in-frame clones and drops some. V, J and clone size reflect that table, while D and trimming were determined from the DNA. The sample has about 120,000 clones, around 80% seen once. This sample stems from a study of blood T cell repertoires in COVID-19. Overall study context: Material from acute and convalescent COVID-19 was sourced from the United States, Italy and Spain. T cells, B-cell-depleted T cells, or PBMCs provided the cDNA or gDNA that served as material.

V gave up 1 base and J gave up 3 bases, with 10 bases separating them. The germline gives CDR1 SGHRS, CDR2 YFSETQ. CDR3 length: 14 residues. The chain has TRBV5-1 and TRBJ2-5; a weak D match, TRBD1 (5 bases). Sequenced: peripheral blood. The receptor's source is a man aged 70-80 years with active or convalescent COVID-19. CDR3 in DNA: TGCGCCAGCAGCTTGACAGGTCCCAAAGAGACCCAGTACTTC. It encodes CASSLTGPKETQYF.